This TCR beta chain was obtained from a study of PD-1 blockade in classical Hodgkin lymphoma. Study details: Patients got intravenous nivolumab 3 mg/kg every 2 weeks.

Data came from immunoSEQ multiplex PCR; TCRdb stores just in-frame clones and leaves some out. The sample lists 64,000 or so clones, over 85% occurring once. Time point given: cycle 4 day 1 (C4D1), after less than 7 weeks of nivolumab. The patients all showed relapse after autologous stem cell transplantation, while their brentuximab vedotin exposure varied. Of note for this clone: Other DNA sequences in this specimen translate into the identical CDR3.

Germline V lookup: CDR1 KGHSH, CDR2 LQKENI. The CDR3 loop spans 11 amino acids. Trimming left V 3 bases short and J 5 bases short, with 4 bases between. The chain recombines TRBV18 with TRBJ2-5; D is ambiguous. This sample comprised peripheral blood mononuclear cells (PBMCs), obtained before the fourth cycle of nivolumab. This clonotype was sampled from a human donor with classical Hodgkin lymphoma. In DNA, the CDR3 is TGTGCCAGCTCACCCGGCGAGACCCAGTACTTC. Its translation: CASSPGETQYF.